This section outlines one TCR beta chain sequence together with its context. Its target is not known. Template switching introduced a universal primer site, and the cDNA bore unique molecular identifiers. From the 5' RACE reads, TCRdb called clonotypes with MiXCR, one entry per CDR3 protein. The data contain over 200,000 distinct CDR3 sequences, approximately 9% of them seen just once; the ten biggest clones take up 4.5% to 5.5%. The data are from a study of identical twins. Study-level findings and limits: Conclusions leaned on cross-sectional statistical analysis and did not track the same donors over time.

The sequencing sample was made of memory (CD45RO+) T cells sorted from blood. The source of this sequence is a young woman in good health.

For the CDR3, the DNA is TGTGCCAGCAGCCAAGGGCAGAACTATAATTCGGCCCTCCACTTT. Its translation: CASSQGQNYNSALHF. This sequence joins TRBV3-1 and TRBJ1-6; D not certain. The CDR3 is 15 residues long. Trimming removed 1 base at V and 14 bases at J, with 18 bases between. From germline, CDR1 is LGHDT and CDR2 YNNKEL (reference sequence).